This passage covers 22 T cell receptor beta chains from one sample sequenced in a study of blood T cell repertoires in COVID-19. The table came from immunoSEQ multiplex PCR; TCRdb's copy has only in-frame clones and leaves some out. Among approximately 150,000 clones listed, approximately 87% were seen once. Specimen: peripheral blood. The source of these receptors is a woman aged 70-85 years with acute or convalescent COVID-19.

This sequence joins TRBV19 and TRBJ2-1; 8 nucleotides align to TRBD1. J lost 8 bases, V lost 5 bases, and 11 bases had no gene match. The CDR3 extends over 15 amino acids. Germline CDR1 and CDR2: LNHDA and SQIVND (reference sequence). CDR3 sequence: CASSSGPGGFHEQFF. CDR3 sequence (DNA): TGTGCCAGTAGTTCGGGCCCAGGGGGCTTCCATGAGCAGTTCTTC.

V and J are TRBV5-1 and TRBJ2-2; possible D gene TRBD2, 6 bases. Germline V gene sequence: CDR1 SGHRS, CDR2 YFSETQ. Trimming pared 5 bases from V and 5 bases from J, leaving 13 bases between. This CDR3 is 14 amino acids long. CDR3 nucleotides: TGCGCCAGCAGACCACGGGGAGGAACCGGGGAGCTGTTTTTT. Amino acid sequence: CASRPRGGTGELFF.

The chain employs TRBV5-1 and TRBJ2-1; 14 bases match TRBD2. The CDR3 consists of 12 residues. Germline assignment: CDR1 SGHRS and CDR2 YFSETQ. With 4 bases clipped from V and 15 bases from J, the junction kept 3 bases outside the gene matches. CDR3: CASSTGTSGGFF. Written as DNA, the CDR3 is TGCGCCAGCAGCACGGGGACTAGCGGGGGGTTCTTC.

This chain joins TRBV4-1 and TRBJ1-4; D possibly corresponds to TRBD1 (6 bases). The CDR3 spans 17 residues. V was shortened by 3 bases and J by 0 bases, with 14 bases between the two germline ends. Germline assignment: CDR1 MGHRA and CDR2 YSYEKL. The CDR3 is CASSQGYRETTNEKLFF. The CDR3 DNA sequence: TGCGCCAGCAGCCAGGGGTACAGGGAGACAACTAATGAAAAACTGTTTTTT.

V and J are TRBV7-2 and TRBJ2-1; perhaps TRBD1 as D (5 bases). Per the germline V gene, CDR1 is SGHTA and CDR2 is FQGNSA. This CDR3 has 13 amino acids. V was trimmed by 1 base and J by 8 bases, leaving 9 bases between them. CDR3 sequence reads: CASSLGRVYEQFF. The CDR3 region has the DNA TGTGCCAGCAGCTTAGGCAGGGTTTATGAGCAGTTCTTC.

This clone has just a few counts. V is TRBV28 and J is TRBJ1-5; 8 positions match TRBD1. The CDR3 covers 20 residues. V lost 6 bases, J lost 7 bases, and 26 bases stayed unmatched. Germline CDR1 reads MDHEN; CDR2 reads SYDVKM. The CDR3 DNA is TGTGCCAGCAGGCCTAAGGACAGGGAAACACGAGAGCGGGGTGGGCAGCCCCAGCATTTT. It yields the protein CASRPKDRETRERGGQPQHF.

The V gene is TRBV9, the J gene TRBJ2-7, with 8 bases identical to TRBD2. Germline assignment: CDR1 SGDLS and CDR2 YYNGEE. J gave up 6 bases and V 3 bases, and 11 bases lay outside the gene matches. The CDR3 sequence is 15 residues long. The CDR3 region has the DNA TGTGCCAGCAGCGCCGCCGGGACTAGTCATCGCGAGCAGTACTTC. Protein sequence: CASSAAGTSHREQYF. Filled out from reference TRBV9 and TRBJ2-7, the complete variable domain reads DSGVTQTPKHLITATGQRVTLRCSPRSGDLSVYWYQQSLDQGLQFLIQYYNGEERAKGNILERFSAQQFPDLHSELNLSSLELGDSALYFCASSAAGTSHREQYFGPGTRLTVT.

The chain has TRBV28 and TRBJ2-1; D gene unclear. Per germline, CDR1 MDHEN and CDR2 SYDVKM. The CDR3 loop spans 12 amino acids. V was shortened by 2 bases and J by 12 bases, with 11 bases between the two germline ends. The CDR3 here is CASSLLSNRQFF. The CDR3 region has the DNA TGTGCCAGCAGTTTACTCTCAAACAGGCAGTTCTTC.

This clone was seen a few times. This chain joins TRBV7-2 and TRBJ1-1; 8 nucleotides match TRBD1. Germline loops: CDR1 SGHTA, CDR2 FQGNSA. The V segment lost 7 bases and the J segment 4 bases; nucleotides outside the gene matches: 11. This CDR3 contains 15 residues. In nucleotides, the CDR3 is TGTGCCAGCATACCTACACAGGGGGTTGTCACTGAAGCTTTCTTT. This sequence encodes CASIPTQGVVTEAFF.

The chain joins TRBV5-4 to TRBJ2-5; a possible D gene is TRBD1 (6 bases). Germline V gene data show CDR1 as SGHNT and CDR2 as YYREEE (reference sequence). The CDR3 consists of 16 residues. With 4 bases removed from V and 4 bases from J, the gap between germline ends came to 20 bases. The CDR3 DNA reads TGTGCCAGCAGCCCCCCCGGGACACAAGCGAGAGAGACCCAGTACTTC. It specifies CASSPPGTQARETQYF.

The J gene is TRBJ1-1, the V gene TRBV7-8; tentative D call: TRBD1 (6 bases). V was shortened by 5 bases and J by 4 bases, with 20 bases between the two germline ends. Germline loops: CDR1 SGHVS, CDR2 FQNEAQ. The CDR3 totals 16 residues. This CDR3 reads CASSPRVGGAGTEAFF. CDR3 sequence (DNA): TGTGCCAGCAGCCCCCGTGTCGGGGGGGCGGGCACTGAAGCTTTCTTT.

The chain joins TRBV6-2 or TRBV6-3 to TRBJ2-2; 10 positions agree with TRBD1. CDR1 MNHEY and CDR2 SVGEGT come from the germline V gene. V shed 5 bases, J shed 3 bases, and the junction held 3 bases outside the gene matches. The CDR3 length is 15 residues. The DNA of the CDR3 is TGTGCCAGCAGTGCGGGACAGGGGTACACCGGGGAGCTGTTTTTT. Translating it yields CASSAGQGYTGELFF.

CDR3 protein: CASSSPIYTGELFF. The DNA of the CDR3 is TGTGCCAGCAGTTCCCCTATCTACACCGGGGAGCTGTTTTTT. The chain joins TRBV6-6 to TRBJ2-2; D gene ambiguous. V was clipped by 4 bases and J by 3 bases, with 9 bases between them. Germline V gene sequence: CDR1 MNHNY, CDR2 SVGAGI (reference sequence). This CDR3 is 14 amino acids long.

V usage is TRBV11-2 and J usage is TRBJ1-1; D unclear. Germline V lookup: CDR1 SGHAT, CDR2 FQNNGV. This CDR3 is 14 amino acids long. V shed 5 bases and J shed 9 bases, with 19 bases lying between them. The CDR3 coding sequence is TGTGCCAGCAGCGAACTCCAGGTTATCGACAAAGCTTTCTTT. It yields the protein CASSELQVIDKAFF.

This chain connects TRBV6-2 or TRBV6-3 to TRBJ1-2, with D perhaps matching TRBD1 (5 bases). Germline CDR1 reads MNHEY; CDR2 reads SVGEGT. The CDR3 has 13 amino acids. Trimming shortened V by 0 bases and J by 8 bases, and 10 bases separated the two germline ends. This chain's CDR3 is CASSYSSGDGYTF. CDR3 DNA: TGTGCCAGCAGTTACTCATCGGGGGACGGCTACACCTTC.

The V call is TRBV10-3, the J call TRBJ1-1; 7 bases fit TRBD1. With 6 bases clipped from V and 4 bases from J, the junction kept 14 bases outside the gene matches. CDR3 length: 16 residues. Per the germline V gene, CDR1 is ENHRY and CDR2 is SYGVKD. The CDR3 spells CAIRKRQGTGATEAFF. The CDR3 nucleotides read TGTGCCATCAGAAAACGACAGGGAACTGGTGCCACTGAAGCTTTCTTT.

This chain links TRBV28 with TRBJ1-2; 9 bases fit TRBD1. Trimming at V came to 3 bases and at J to 6 bases, leaving 5 bases not matched to a gene. Per germline, CDR1 MDHEN and CDR2 SYDVKM. CDR3 length: 14 residues. The CDR3 DNA reads as TGTGCCAGCAGTTTGGCCGGGGACAGGGATGGCTACACCTTC. It codes for CASSLAGDRDGYTF.

This clone has a single count. The chain carries TRBV5-8 and TRBJ2-7; 7 positions match TRBD2. With 4 bases clipped from V and 0 bases from J, the junction kept 16 bases outside the gene matches. The CDR3 contains 18 residues. Germline V gene lookup returns CDR1 SGHTS and CDR2 YDEGEE. CDR3 bases: TGTGCCAGCAGCACCTTTTTTCTAGCGGCCTATAGCTCCTACGAGCAGTACTTC. Translation: CASSTFFLAAYSSYEQYF.

This clone was seen a single time. This sequence joins TRBV6-5 and TRBJ1-6; D is possibly TRBD1 (6 bases). CDR3 length: 13 residues. The V and J ends lost 6 bases and 9 bases respectively, with 12 bases between them. Germline CDR1 is MNHEY and CDR2 is SVGAGI. CDR3 loop: CASRRQVLSPLHF. As DNA, the CDR3 is TGTGCCAGCAGGAGACAGGTTCTTTCACCCCTCCACTTT.

The gene calls are TRBV7-9 and TRBJ1-2; 7 bases map to TRBD1. V was clipped by 5 bases and J by 4 bases; unmatched bases: 7. Germline CDR1 reads SEHNR; CDR2 reads FQNEAQ (reference sequence). This CDR3 contains 14 residues. CDR3 loop: CASSPGDRSYGYTF. CDR3 in DNA: TGTGCCAGCAGCCCCGGGGACAGAAGCTATGGCTACACCTTC.

This rearrangement joins TRBV28 to TRBJ1-5; D unclear. Germline V CDR1 and CDR2: MDHEN, SYDVKM. The CDR3 loop spans 16 amino acids. Trimming took 6 bases from V and 3 from J, leaving 18 bases between them. The chain's CDR3 is CASRVDSRRFNQPQHF. The CDR3 bases are TGTGCCAGCAGGGTCGACTCCCGAAGGTTCAATCAGCCCCAGCATTTT.

Written as DNA, the CDR3 is TGTGCCAGCAGTTTAGGGGGCCCAGAGACCCAGTACTTC. It codes for CASSLGGPETQYF. The V gene is TRBV12-3 or TRBV12-4, the J gene TRBJ2-5; D perhaps matches TRBD1 (5 bases). CDR3 length: 13 residues. Trimming removed 1 base at V and 4 bases at J, with 7 bases between.